This is a list of T cell receptor beta chains from one sample in a study of OX40 agonist ivuxolimab in advanced cancers. Some clones are missing from TCRdb's copy, which holds only in-frame ones; the method was immunoSEQ multiplex PCR. The profile covers around 77,000 clones, with around nine tenths appearing a single time and roughly 6% taken by the ten largest. Sequencing used CD4+ or CD8+ T cells sorted from blood, obtained in a trial of the OX40 agonist ivuxolimab. These receptors all stem from an adult with an advanced solid tumor such as melanoma, head and neck, liver or kidney cancer. CDR3s include the opening cysteine and the closing phenylalanine or tryptophan. Part of the rows lack a size; the others show once, few, many or a class for expanded clones.

clone_size cdr3_length j_call v_call cdr3_aa
. 13 TRBJ2-3 TRBV27 CASSSSSTDTQYF
. 14 TRBJ2-1 TRBV7-8 CASSLEGNNNEQFF
. 17 TRBJ2-3 TRBV28 CASSFGTETSGTDTQYF
. 12 TRBJ1-1 TRBV30 CAWSVLDTEAFF
. 16 TRBJ2-7 TRBV4-2 CASSQEQTGGFYEQYF
. 16 TRBJ2-7 TRBV9 CASSAEPGLAPYEQYF
. 15 TRBJ1-5 TRBV19 CASSPYRRSNQPQHF
. 12 TRBJ2-7 TRBV7-9 CASRSTGGEQYF
. 14 TRBJ1-5 TRBV27 CASSLSGANQPQHF
. 15 TRBJ2-3 TRBV28 CASSLQREMADTQYF
. 20 TRBJ2-3 TRBV2 CASSSRQRVSGGANTDTQYF
. 13 TRBJ2-2 TRBV6-5 CASSYSRARELFF
. 13 TRBJ2-2 TRBV11-3 CASRMRGAGELFF
. 13 TRBJ2-1 TRBV7-2 CASSFWTGNEQFF
. 15 TRBJ2-1 TRBV7-3 CASSLTLAGYDEQFF
. 16 TRBJ2-1 TRBV4-1 CASSQESGGRSNEQFF
. 15 TRBJ2-2 TRBV12-5 CASGLPGEGTGELFF
. 16 TRBJ2-7 TRBV7-9 CASSPTTGVGAYEQYF
. 16 TRBJ1-4 TRBV7-9 CASSFADRASNEKLFF
once 13 TRBJ2-6 TRBV7-3 CASSLIGANVLTF
. 14 TRBJ1-2 TRBV19 CASSPGTGPWGYTF
. 17 TRBJ2-1 TRBV10-3 CAISVNPETDTYNEQFF
. 15 TRBJ2-7 TRBV9 CASSANRDRGYEQYF
. 17 TRBJ2-2 TRBV19 CASSSRTGTLNTGELFF
. 16 TRBJ2-3 TRBV5-4 CASSLRVGRGTDTQYF
. 15 TRBJ2-7 TRBV19 CASSRTAPPNYEQYF
once 14 TRBJ1-4 TRBV6-5 CASSYGAANEKLFF
. 14 TRBJ2-7 TRBV5-4 CASSLWVASTEQYF
once 11 TRBJ2-7 TRBV7-9 CASSYRGEQYF
. 17 TRBJ2-3 TRBV10-3 CAISESAQGARRDTQYF
. 15 TRBJ2-7 TRBV30 CAWSPKAGASYEQYF
few 13 TRBJ1-1 TRBV27 CASNGLDRTEAFF
. 14 TRBJ1-5 TRBV4-1 CASSQEDSNQPQHF
. 13 TRBJ2-7 TRBV6-1 CASSERGPYEQYF
once 15 TRBJ1-4 TRBV28 CASSYGGGGTEKLFF
. 14 TRBJ2-1 TRBV29-1 CSVSTSGRLNEQFF
. 16 TRBJ1-1 TRBV7-9 CASTTIGTGISTEAFF
. 16 TRBJ2-1 TRBV28 CASSFLAGGPGNEQFF
. 13 TRBJ1-2 TRBV27 CASSRQGNYGYTF
once 15 TRBJ1-5 TRBV27 CASSLYWGDNQPQHF
. 13 TRBJ2-3 TRBV9 CATGPGPTDTQYF
. 18 TRBJ2-1 TRBV27 CASSLLSGTSGRGNEQFF
few 17 TRBJ1-1 TRBV27 CASSFLPGQVENTEAFF
. 18 TRBJ1-1 TRBV7-9 CASSLTGGGWGPNTEAFF
. 10 TRBJ1-2 TRBV20-1 CSARDLGYTF
once 15 TRBJ1-4 TRBV4-3 CASSQDGTDGEKLFF
. 15 TRBJ2-2 TRBV5-6 CASSLEGQWDGELFF